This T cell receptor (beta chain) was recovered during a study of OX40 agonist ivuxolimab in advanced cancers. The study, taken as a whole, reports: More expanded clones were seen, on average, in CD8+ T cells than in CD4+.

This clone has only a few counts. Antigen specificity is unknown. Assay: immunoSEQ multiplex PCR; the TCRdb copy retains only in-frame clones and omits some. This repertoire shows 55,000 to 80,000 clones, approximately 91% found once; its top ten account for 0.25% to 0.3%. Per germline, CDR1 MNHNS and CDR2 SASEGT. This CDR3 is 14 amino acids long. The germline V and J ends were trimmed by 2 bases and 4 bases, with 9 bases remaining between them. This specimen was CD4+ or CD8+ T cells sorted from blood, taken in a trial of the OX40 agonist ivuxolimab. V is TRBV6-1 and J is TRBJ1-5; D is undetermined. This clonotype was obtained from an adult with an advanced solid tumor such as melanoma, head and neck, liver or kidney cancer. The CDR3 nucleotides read TGTGCCAGCAGTGAACAAGATTGGAATCAGCCCCAGCATTTT. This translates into CASSEQDWNQPQHF.